A selection of T cell receptor beta chains follows, all from one sample in a study of T cell changes during pregnancy in multiple sclerosis. Measured with immunoSEQ multiplex PCR; TCRdb has only the in-frame clones, and not every one. The sample comprises roughly 70,000 clones, roughly nine tenths of which are singletons, and approximately 3.4% rests with the top ten. The sequenced sample was peripheral blood, obtained before pregnancy. Receptor source: a female donor with multiple sclerosis, enrolled in a pregnancy study. Each CDR3 is given with its conserved first and last residue. D genes are given only for firm matches. Rows may omit the clone size; those that give it use once, few, many or a size class.

v_gene	j_gene	abundance	d_gene	CDR3aa	CDR3nt
TRBV7-3	TRBJ2-7	-	TRBD2	CASSLGLAMPYEQYF	TGTGCCAGCAGCCTGGGACTAGCGATGCCCTACGAGCAGTACTTC
TRBV7-3	TRBJ1-2	-	TRBD1	CASSFQGANYGYTF	TGTGCCAGCAGCTTTCAGGGGGCGAACTATGGCTACACCTTC
TRBV10-3	TRBJ2-5	-	-	CAIRSSGSLNEETQYF	TGTGCCATCAGATCTTCCGGGTCTTTAAACGAAGAGACCCAGTACTTC
TRBV10-1	TRBJ2-2	-	TRBD2	CASTAGRTTSVSTGELFF	TGCGCCAGCACCGCGGGACGCACGACTAGCGTCTCTACCGGGGAGCTGTTTTTT
TRBV5-6	TRBJ2-2	-	TRBD1	CASSSTGGTDTGELFF	TGTGCCAGCAGCTCAACAGGGGGCACGGACACCGGGGAGCTGTTTTTT
TRBV10-3	TRBJ1-6	-	-	CAISERDTDNSPLHF	TGTGCCATCAGTGAACGGGACACGGATAATTCACCCCTCCACTTT
TRBV6-5	TRBJ2-5	-	TRBD2	CASSRAGGDLETQYF	TGTGCCAGCAGTCGAGCGGGGGGGGATCTAGAGACCCAGTACTTC
TRBV9	TRBJ2-6	-	-	CASSVFRVSGANVLTF	TGTGCCAGCAGCGTATTTAGAGTCTCTGGGGCCAACGTCCTGACTTTC
TRBV9	TRBJ2-2	-	TRBD2	CASTKRGGIGELFF	TGTGCCAGCACGAAGCGGGGGGGCATCGGGGAGCTGTTTTTT
TRBV2	TRBJ2-1	once	TRBD2	CASSEGYSGEQFF	TGTGCCAGCAGTGAAGGTTATAGCGGGGAGCAGTTCTTC
TRBV11-2	TRBJ2-5	-	TRBD2	CASSSLTSGRAGETQYF	TGTGCCAGCAGCTCCTTGACTAGCGGGAGGGCCGGGGAGACCCAGTACTTC
TRBV7-8	TRBJ1-2	-	-	CASSLKSGLRTGANYGYTF	TGTGCCAGCAGCTTAAAGTCCGGACTTAGAACGGGAGCTAACTATGGCTACACCTTC
TRBV29-1	TRBJ2-7	-	-	CSATQSSYEQYF	TGCAGCGCCACACAGAGCTCCTACGAGCAGTACTTC
TRBV20-1	TRBJ1-2	-	-	CSARSNYGYTF	TGCAGTGCCCGCAGTAACTATGGCTACACCTTC
TRBV28	TRBJ2-4	-	-	CASSPPRLENIQYF	TGTGCCAGCAGCCCTCCCCGACTAGAAAACATTCAGTACTTC
TRBV4-2	TRBJ2-2	-	TRBD2	CASSQILAGVATGELFF	TGTGCCAGCAGCCAAATACTAGCGGGCGTGGCGACCGGGGAGCTGTTTTTT
TRBV9	TRBJ2-7	-	-	CARQGGASGCYEQYF	TGTGCTAGACAGGGTGGGGCTAGCGGGTGCTACGAGCAGTACTTC
TRBV5-1	TRBJ1-4	-	TRBD1	CASSKIQGANEKLFF	TGCGCCAGCAGCAAGATACAGGGGGCTAATGAAAAACTGTTTTTT
TRBV11-2	TRBJ1-1	-	-	CASRTETENTEAFF	TGTGCCAGCAGGACCGAGACAGAGAACACTGAAGCTTTCTTT
TRBV5-4	TRBJ2-6	-	TRBD1	CASSWGTAGTGANVLTF	TGTGCCAGCAGCTGGGGGACAGCCGGGACTGGGGCCAACGTCCTGACTTTC
TRBV27	TRBJ1-6	-	TRBD1	CASSLTGGSYIHF	TGTGCCAGCAGTCTGACAGGGGGTTCTTATATCCACTTT
TRBV7-2	TRBJ1-1	-	-	CASSLLGGSNTEAFF	TGTGCCAGCAGCTTATTAGGCGGGTCCAACACTGAAGCTTTCTTT
TRBV5-6	TRBJ2-5	-	TRBD2	CASSPEASGGPFQETQYF	TGTGCCAGCAGCCCGGAGGCCAGCGGGGGTCCCTTTCAAGAGACCCAGTACTTC
TRBV18	TRBJ1-2	few	-	CASSPLGPLNYGYTF	TGTGCCAGCTCACCACTTGGCCCCCTTAACTATGGCTACACCTTC
TRBV6-5	TRBJ2-7	-	TRBD2	CASSFGGGGEQYF	TGTGCCAGCAGTTTCGGCGGGGGGGGCGAGCAGTACTTC
TRBV25-1	TRBJ2-1	-	-	CASRAQGIGNEQFF	TGTGCCAGCAGGGCGCAGGGAATCGGCAATGAGCAGTTCTTC
TRBV5-1	TRBJ1-3	-	-	CASSLEITGSGNTIYF	TGCGCCAGCAGCTTGGAAATTACGGGCTCTGGAAACACCATATATTTT
TRBV5-8	TRBJ2-2	-	TRBD1	CASSPGGTGELFF	TGTGCCAGCAGCCCAGGGGGCACCGGGGAGCTGTTTTTT
TRBV7-9	TRBJ2-7	-	-	CASSFSSYEQYF	TGTGCCAGCAGCTTCTCTTCCTACGAGCAGTACTTC
TRBV7-9	TRBJ2-7	-	TRBD1	CASSLGTGGRKYEQYF	TGTGCCAGCAGCTTAGGGACAGGGGGCCGAAAGTACGAGCAGTACTTC
TRBV29-1	TRBJ1-1	-	-	CSARQAMNTEAFF	TGCAGCGCCCGACAGGCGATGAACACTGAAGCTTTCTTT
TRBV2	TRBJ2-7	-	-	CASNQGTRNEQYF	TGTGCCAGCAACCAGGGGACCAGGAACGAGCAGTACTTC
TRBV5-1	TRBJ2-5	-	TRBD1	CASSYWDRPQETQYF	TGCGCCAGCAGCTACTGGGACAGGCCGCAAGAGACCCAGTACTTC
TRBV19	TRBJ2-1	-	TRBD2	CASSIMMGGAGGYNEQFF	TGTGCCAGTAGTATTATGATGGGAGGAGCGGGGGGCTACAATGAGCAGTTCTTC
TRBV27	TRBJ1-5	-	-	CASSLKPSSLVNQPQHF	TGTGCCAGCAGTTTAAAGCCCTCCAGCCTAGTCAATCAGCCCCAGCATTTT
TRBV21-1	TRBJ2-7	-	-	CASSNPEQGFPAYEQYF	TGTGCCAGCAGCAACCCGGAACAGGGCTTCCCGGCCTACGAGCAGTACTTC
TRBV6-4	TRBJ1-6	once	TRBD1	CASSEHPSGTGDNSPLHF	TGTGCCAGCAGTGAGCACCCGTCTGGGACAGGGGACAATTCACCCCTCCACTTT
TRBV25-1	TRBJ2-1	-	-	CASSEYPQGSVENEQFF	TGTGCCAGCAGTGAATATCCCCAGGGATCGGTCGAAAATGAGCAGTTCTTC
TRBV30	TRBJ1-1	-	TRBD1	CAWSTGGLSEAFF	TGTGCCTGGAGTACAGGGGGCCTATCTGAAGCTTTCTTT